The 2 T cell receptor beta chains in this list originate from one sample, sequenced in a study of OX40 agonist ivuxolimab in advanced cancers. Assay used: immunoSEQ multiplex PCR; TCRdb lists only in-frame clones, some missing. This repertoire shows 55,000 to 80,000 clones, around 90% found once; its top ten account for about 5%. Sequencing used CD4+ or CD8+ T cells sorted from blood, obtained in a trial of the OX40 agonist ivuxolimab. Every receptor here comes from an adult with an advanced solid tumor such as melanoma, head and neck, liver or kidney cancer.

The rearrangement links TRBV11-2 to TRBJ2-7; TRBD1 matches at 10 bases. Germline assignment: CDR1 SGHAT and CDR2 FQNNGV. This CDR3 is 16 amino acids long. Unmatched junction bases numbered 6, after V lost 1 base and J lost 3 bases. The CDR3 region is CASSLASGQGFYEQYF. CDR3 DNA: TGTGCCAGCAGCTTAGCTTCGGGACAGGGGTTCTACGAGCAGTACTTC.

The chain carries TRBV6-1 and TRBJ2-5; 7 bases are a match to TRBD1. The J call is doubtful: the DNA matches TRBJ2-7 better. Germline V gene lookup returns CDR1 MNHNS and CDR2 SASEGT. The CDR3 sequence is 15 residues long. The CDR3 is CASSETTGSSYEQYF. CDR3 coding DNA: TGTGCCAGCAGTGAGACGACAGGGAGCTCCTACGAGCAGTACTTC.